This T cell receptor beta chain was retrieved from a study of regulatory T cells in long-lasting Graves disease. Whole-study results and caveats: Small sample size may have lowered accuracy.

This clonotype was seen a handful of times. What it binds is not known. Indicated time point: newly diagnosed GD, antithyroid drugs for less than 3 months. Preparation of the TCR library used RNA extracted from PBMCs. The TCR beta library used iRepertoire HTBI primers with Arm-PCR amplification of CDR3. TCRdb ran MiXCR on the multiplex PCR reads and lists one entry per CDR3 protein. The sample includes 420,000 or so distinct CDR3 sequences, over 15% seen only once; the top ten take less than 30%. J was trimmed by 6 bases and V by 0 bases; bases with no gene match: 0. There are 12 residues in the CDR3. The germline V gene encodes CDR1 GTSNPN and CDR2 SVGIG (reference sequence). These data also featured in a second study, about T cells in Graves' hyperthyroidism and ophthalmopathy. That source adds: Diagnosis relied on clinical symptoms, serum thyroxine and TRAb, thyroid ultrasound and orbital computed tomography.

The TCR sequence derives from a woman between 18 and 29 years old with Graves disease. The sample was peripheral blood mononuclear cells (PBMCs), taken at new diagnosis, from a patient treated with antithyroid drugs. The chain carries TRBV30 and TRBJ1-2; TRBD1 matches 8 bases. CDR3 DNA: TGTGCCTGGAGTGTACAGGGGGATGGCTACACCTTC. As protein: CAWSVQGDGYTF.